This T cell receptor beta chain was captured in a study of blood T cell repertoires in COVID-19. TCRdb's copy holds only in-frame clones and misses some; the assay was immunoSEQ multiplex PCR. The sample has about 320,000 clones, 85% to 90% seen once. Germline CDR1 SGHRS, CDR2 YFSETQ. CDR3 length: 14 amino acids. Trimming cost V 3 bases and J 0 bases, with 7 bases left between them. The receptor was isolated from a woman between 18 and 29 years old who had recovered from COVID-19. The chain uses TRBV5-1 and TRBJ1-5; D not certain. The sample comprised PBMCs or T cells enriched from blood (not recorded which). The CDR3 region is CASSSVYSNQPQHF. CDR3 nucleotides: TGCGCCAGCAGCTCAGTATATAGCAATCAGCCCCAGCATTTT.